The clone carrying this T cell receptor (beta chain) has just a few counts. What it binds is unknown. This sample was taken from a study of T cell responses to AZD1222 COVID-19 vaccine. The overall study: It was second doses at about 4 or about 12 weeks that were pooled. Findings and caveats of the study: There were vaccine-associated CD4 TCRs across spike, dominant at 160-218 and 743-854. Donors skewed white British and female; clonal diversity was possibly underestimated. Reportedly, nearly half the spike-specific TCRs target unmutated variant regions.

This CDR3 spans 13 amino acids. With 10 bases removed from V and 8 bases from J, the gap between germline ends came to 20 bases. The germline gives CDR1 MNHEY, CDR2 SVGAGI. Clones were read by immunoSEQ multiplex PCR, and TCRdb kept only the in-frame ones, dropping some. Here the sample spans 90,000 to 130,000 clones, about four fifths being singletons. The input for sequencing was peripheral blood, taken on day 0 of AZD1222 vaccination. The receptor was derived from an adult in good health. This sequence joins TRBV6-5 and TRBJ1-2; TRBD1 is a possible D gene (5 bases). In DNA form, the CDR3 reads TGTGCCACCCAGGGACGGCCCAGGAGCGGCTACACCTTC. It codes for CATQGRPRSGYTF.